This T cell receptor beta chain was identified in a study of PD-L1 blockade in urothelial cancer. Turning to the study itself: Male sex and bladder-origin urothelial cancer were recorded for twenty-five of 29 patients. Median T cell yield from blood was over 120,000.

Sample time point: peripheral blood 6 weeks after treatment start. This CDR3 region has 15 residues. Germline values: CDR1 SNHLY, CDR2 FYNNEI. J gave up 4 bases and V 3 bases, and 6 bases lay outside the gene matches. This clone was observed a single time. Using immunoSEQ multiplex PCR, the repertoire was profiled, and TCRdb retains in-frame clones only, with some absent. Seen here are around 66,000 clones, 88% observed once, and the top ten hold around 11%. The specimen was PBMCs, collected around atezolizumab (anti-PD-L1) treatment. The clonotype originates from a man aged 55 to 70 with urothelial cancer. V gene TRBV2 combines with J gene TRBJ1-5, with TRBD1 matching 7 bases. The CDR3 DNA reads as TGTGCCAGCAGTGATTCGGGACAGAGAAATCAGCCCCAGCATTTT. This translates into CASSDSGQRNQPQHF.